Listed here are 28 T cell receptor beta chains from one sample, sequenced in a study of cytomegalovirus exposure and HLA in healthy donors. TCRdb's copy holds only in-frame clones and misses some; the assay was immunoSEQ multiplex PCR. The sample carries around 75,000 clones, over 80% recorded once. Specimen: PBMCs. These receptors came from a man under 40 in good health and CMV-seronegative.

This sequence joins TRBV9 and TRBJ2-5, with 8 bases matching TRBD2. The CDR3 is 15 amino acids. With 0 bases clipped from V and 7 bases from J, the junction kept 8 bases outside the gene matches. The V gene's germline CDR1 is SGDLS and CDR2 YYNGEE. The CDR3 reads CASSVAGGGTTTQYF. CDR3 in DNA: TGTGCCAGCAGCGTAGCCGGCGGGGGGACCACGACCCAGTACTTC. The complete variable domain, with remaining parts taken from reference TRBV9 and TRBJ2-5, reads DSGVTQTPKHLITATGQRVTLRCSPRSGDLSVYWYQQSLDQGLQFLIQYYNGEERAKGNILERFSAQQFPDLHSELNLSSLELGDSALYFCASSVAGGGTTTQYFGPGTRLLVL.

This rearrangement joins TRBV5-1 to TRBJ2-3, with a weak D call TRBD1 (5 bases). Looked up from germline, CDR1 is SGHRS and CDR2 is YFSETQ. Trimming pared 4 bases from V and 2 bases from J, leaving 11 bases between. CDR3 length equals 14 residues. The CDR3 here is CASSDSLLTDTQYF. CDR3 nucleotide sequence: TGCGCCAGCAGCGACAGCCTACTCACAGATACGCAGTATTTT. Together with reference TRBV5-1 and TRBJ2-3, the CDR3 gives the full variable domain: KAGVTQTPRYLIKTRGQQVTLSCSPISGHRSVSWYQQTPGQGLQFLFEYFSETQRNKGNFPGRFSGRQFSNSRSEMNVSTLELGDSALYLCASSDSLLTDTQYFGPGTRLTVL.

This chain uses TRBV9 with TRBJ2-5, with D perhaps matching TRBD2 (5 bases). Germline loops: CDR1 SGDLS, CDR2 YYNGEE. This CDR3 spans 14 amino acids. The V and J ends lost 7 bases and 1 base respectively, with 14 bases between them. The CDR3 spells CASSRPGFQETQYF. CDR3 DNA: TGTGCCAGCTCCCGTCCGGGATTCCAAGAGACCCAGTACTTC. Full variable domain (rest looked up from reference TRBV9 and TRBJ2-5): DSGVTQTPKHLITATGQRVTLRCSPRSGDLSVYWYQQSLDQGLQFLIQYYNGEERAKGNILERFSAQQFPDLHSELNLSSLELGDSALYFCASSRPGFQETQYFGPGTRLLVL.

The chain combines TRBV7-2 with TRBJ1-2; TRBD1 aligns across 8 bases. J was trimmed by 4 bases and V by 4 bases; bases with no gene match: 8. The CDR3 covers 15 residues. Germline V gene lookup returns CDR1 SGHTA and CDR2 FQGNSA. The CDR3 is CASSSPWTGPYGYTF. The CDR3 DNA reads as TGTGCCAGCAGCTCCCCTTGGACAGGGCCCTATGGCTACACCTTC. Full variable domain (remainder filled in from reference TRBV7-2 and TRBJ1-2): GAGVSQSPSNKVTEKGKDVELRCDPISGHTALYWYRQSLGQGLEFLIYFQGNSAPDKSGLPSDRFSAERTGGSVSTLTIQRTQQEDSAVYLCASSSPWTGPYGYTFGSGTRLTVV.

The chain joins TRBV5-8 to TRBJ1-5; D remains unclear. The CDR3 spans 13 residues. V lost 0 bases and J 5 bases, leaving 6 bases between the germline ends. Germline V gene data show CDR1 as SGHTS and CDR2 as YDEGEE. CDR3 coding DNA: TGTGCCAGCAGCTTGGCCACGGATCAGCCCCAGCATTTT. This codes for CASSLATDQPQHF.

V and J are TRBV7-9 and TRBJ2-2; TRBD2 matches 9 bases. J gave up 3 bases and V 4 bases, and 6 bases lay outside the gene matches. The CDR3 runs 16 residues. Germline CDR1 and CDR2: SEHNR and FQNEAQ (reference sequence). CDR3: CASSSSLAGDTGELFF. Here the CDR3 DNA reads TGTGCCAGCAGCTCTTCGTTAGCGGGGGACACCGGGGAGCTGTTTTTT. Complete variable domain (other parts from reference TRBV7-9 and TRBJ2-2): DTGVSQNPRHKITKRGQNVTFRCDPISEHNRLYWYRQTLGQGPEFLTYFQNEAQLEKSRLLSDRFSAERPKGSFSTLEIQRTEQGDSAMYLCASSSSLAGDTGELFFGEGSRLTVL.

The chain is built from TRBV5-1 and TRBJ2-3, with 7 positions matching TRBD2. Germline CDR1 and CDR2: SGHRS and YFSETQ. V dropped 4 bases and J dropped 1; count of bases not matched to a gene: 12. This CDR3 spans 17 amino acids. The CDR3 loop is CASSRGPGRRGTDTQYF. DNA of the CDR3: TGCGCCAGCAGCCGAGGGCCCGGGAGGCGGGGCACAGATACGCAGTATTTT.

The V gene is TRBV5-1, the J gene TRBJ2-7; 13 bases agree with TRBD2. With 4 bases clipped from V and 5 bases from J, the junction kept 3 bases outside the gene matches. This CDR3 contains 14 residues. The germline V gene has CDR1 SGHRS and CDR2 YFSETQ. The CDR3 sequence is CASSPGLAGDEQYV. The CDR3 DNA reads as TGCGCCAGCAGCCCTGGACTAGCGGGAGACGAGCAGTACGTC.

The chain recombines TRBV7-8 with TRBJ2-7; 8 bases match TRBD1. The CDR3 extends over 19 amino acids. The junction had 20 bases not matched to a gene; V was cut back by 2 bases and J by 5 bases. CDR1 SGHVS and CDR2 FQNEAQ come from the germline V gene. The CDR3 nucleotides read TGTGCCAGCAGCTTAAAGCGCCCCCTTGGACAGGGAACGAGGAACGAGCAGTACTTC. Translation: CASSLKRPLGQGTRNEQYF.

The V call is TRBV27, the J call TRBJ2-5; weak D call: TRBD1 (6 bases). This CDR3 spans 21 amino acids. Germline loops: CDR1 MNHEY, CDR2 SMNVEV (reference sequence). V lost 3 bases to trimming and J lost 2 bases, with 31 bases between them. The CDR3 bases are TGTGCCAGCAGTTTGGGGCCGGGACACCTAACTGTGGGGGACGCTCAAGAGACCCAGTACTTC. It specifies CASSLGPGHLTVGDAQETQYF.

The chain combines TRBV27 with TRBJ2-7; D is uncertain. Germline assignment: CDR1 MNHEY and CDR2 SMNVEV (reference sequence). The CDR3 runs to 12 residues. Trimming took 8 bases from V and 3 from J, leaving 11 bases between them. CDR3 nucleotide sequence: TGTGCCAGCGGCCCCCATCTCTACGAGCAGTACTTC. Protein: CASGPHLYEQYF.

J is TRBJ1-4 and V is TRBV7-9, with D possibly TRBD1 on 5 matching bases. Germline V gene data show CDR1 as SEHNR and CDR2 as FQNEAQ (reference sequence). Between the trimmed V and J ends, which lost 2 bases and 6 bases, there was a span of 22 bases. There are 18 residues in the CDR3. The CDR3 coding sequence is TGTGCCAGCAGCTTACGCAGGGCATGGGTCATGGTAGATGAAAAACTGTTTTTT. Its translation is CASSLRRAWVMVDEKLFF. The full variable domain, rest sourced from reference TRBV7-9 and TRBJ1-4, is DTGVSQNPRHKITKRGQNVTFRCDPISEHNRLYWYRQTLGQGPEFLTYFQNEAQLEKSRLLSDRFSAERPKGSFSTLEIQRTEQGDSAMYLCASSLRRAWVMVDEKLFFGSGTQLSVL.

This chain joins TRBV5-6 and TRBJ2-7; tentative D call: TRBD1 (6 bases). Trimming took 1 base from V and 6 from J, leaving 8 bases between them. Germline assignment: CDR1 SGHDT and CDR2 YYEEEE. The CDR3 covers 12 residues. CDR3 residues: CASSLMTGEQYF. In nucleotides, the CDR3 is TGTGCCAGCAGCTTGATGACAGGCGAGCAGTACTTC.

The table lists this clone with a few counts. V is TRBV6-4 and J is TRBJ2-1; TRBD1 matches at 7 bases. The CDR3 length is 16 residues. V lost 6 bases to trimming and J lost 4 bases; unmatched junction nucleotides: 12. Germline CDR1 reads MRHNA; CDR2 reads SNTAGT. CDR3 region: CASSSHSGGVYNEQFF. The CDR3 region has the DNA TGTGCCAGCAGCTCACATTCAGGGGGAGTTTACAATGAGCAGTTCTTC.

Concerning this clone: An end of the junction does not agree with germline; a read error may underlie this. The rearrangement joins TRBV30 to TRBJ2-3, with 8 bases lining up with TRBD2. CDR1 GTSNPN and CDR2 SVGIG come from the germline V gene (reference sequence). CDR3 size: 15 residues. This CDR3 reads CTWTSGGESSDTQYF. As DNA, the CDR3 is TGTACCTGGACCTCCGGGGGGGAATCTTCAGATACGCAGTATTTT. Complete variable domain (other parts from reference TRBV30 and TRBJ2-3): SQTIHQWPATLVQPVGSPLSLECTVEGTSNPNLYWYRQAAGRGLQLLFYSVGIGQISSEVPQNLSASRPQDRQFILSSKKLLLSDSGFYLCTWTSGGESSDTQYFGPGTRLTVL.

CDR3 nucleotide sequence: TGTGCCAGCAGTTTTAGCTTGGCAGATTTAACCTACGAGCAGTACTTC. Translation gives CASSFSLADLTYEQYF. The chain is built from TRBV28 and TRBJ2-7; D ambiguous. The CDR3 consists of 16 residues. Trimming took 3 bases from V and 2 from J, leaving 17 bases between them. Germline-derived CDR1 and CDR2 are MDHEN and SYDVKM.

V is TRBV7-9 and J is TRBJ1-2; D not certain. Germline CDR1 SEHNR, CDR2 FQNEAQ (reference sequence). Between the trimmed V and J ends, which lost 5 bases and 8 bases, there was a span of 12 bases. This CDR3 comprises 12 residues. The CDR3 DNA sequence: TGTGCCAGCAGCGGTCCCTTGAGGGGCTACACCTTC. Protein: CASSGPLRGYTF.

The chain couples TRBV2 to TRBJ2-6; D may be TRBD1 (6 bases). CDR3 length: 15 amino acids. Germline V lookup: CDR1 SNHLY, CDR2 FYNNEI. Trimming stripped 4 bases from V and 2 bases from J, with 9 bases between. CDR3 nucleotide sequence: TGTGCCAGCAGTGCACAGGGTGCTGGGGCCAACGTCCTGACTTTC. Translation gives CASSAQGAGANVLTF.

CDR3 region: CASSLAGEGGYTF. The CDR3 nucleotides read TGCGCCAGCAGCCTCGCAGGTGAGGGTGGCTACACCTTC. The chain combines TRBV4-1 with TRBJ1-2; no clear D gene. Per germline, CDR1 MGHRA and CDR2 YSYEKL. The ends were cut back, 4 bases at V and 7 bases at J, with 13 bases in the middle. The CDR3 loop spans 13 amino acids.

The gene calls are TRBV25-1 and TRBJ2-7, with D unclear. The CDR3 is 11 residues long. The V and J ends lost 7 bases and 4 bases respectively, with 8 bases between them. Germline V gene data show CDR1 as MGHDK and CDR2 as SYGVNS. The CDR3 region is CASTQFYEQYF. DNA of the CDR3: TGTGCCAGCACACAGTTTTACGAGCAGTACTTC.

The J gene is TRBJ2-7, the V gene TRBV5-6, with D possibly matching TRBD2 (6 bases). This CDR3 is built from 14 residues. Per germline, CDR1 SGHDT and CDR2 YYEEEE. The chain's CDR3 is CASSLPRSGQKPDV. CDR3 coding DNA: TGTGCCAGCAGCTTACCTCGTAGCGGACAAAAACCCGACGTC.

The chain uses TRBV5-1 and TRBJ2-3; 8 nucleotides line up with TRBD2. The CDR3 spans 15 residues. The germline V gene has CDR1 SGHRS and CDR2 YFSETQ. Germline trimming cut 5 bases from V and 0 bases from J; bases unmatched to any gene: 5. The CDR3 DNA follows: TGCGCCAGCAGACTACTAGCGGCTAGCACAGATACGCAGTATTTT. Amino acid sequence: CASRLLAASTDTQYF.

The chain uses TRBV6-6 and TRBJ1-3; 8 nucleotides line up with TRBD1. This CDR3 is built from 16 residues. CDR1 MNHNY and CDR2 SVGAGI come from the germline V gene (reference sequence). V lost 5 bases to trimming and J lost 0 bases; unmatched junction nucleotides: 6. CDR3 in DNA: TGTGCCAGCAGTAGGGACAGGCCGAGCTCTGGAAACACCATATATTTT. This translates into CASSRDRPSSGNTIYF.

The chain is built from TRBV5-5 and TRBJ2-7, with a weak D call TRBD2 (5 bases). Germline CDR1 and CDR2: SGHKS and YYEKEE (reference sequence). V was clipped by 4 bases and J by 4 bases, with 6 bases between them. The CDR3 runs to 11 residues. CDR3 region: CASSGSYEQYF. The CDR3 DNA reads TGTGCCAGCAGCGGGAGTTACGAGCAGTACTTC.

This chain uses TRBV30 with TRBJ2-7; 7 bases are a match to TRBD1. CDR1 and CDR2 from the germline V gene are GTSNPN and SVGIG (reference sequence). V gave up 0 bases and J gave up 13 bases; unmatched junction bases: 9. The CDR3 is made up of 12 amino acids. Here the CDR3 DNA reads TGTGCCTGGAGTGTATTATTAGGACAGGAATACTTC. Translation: CAWSVLLGQEYF.

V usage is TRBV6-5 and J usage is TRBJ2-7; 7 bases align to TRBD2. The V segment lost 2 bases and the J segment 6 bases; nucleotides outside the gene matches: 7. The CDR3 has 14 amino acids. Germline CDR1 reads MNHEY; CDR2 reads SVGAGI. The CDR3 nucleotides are TGTGCCAGCAGTTACAGGGAGGGTGTTCCCGAGCAGTACGTC. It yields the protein CASSYREGVPEQYV.

CDR3 coding DNA: TGTGCCACCAGCAGGGACAGGGGCTACGAGCAGTACGTC. Residues: CATSRDRGYEQYV. This sequence joins TRBV15 and TRBJ2-7; 9 bases agree with TRBD1. Germline CDR1 is LNHNV and CDR2 is YYDKDF (reference sequence). V lost 3 bases, J lost 3 bases, and 0 bases stayed unmatched. CDR3 length equals 13 residues.

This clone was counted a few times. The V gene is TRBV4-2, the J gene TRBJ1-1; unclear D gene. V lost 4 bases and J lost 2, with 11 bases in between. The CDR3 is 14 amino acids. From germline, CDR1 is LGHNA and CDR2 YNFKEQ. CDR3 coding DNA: TGTGCCAGCAGCCTGCAAGGAGGCAACACTGAAGCTTTCTTT. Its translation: CASSLQGGNTEAFF.